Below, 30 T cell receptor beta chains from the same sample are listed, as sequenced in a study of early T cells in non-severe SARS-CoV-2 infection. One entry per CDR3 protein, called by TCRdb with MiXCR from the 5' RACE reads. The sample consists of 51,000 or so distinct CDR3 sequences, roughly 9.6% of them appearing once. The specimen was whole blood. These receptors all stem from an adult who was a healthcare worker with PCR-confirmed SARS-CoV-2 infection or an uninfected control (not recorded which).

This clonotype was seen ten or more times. CDR3 region: CASSLSSGTSTGELFF. The DNA of the CDR3 is TGTGCCAGCAGTCTATCTAGCGGGACCTCCACCGGGGAGCTGTTTTTT. V gene TRBV7-2 combines with J gene TRBJ2-2, with 9 nucleotides matching TRBD2. The V gene end was trimmed by 6 bases and the J gene end by 4 bases; junction bases not matched to a gene: 9. Germline-derived CDR1 and CDR2 are SGHTA and FQGNSA. The CDR3 is made up of 16 amino acids. Using reference TRBV7-2 and TRBJ2-2 for the parts outside the CDR3, the full variable domain is GAGVSQSPSNKVTEKGKDVELRCDPISGHTALYWYRQSLGQGLEFLIYFQGNSAPDKSGLPSDRFSAERTGGSVSTLTIQRTQQEDSAVYLCASSLSSGTSTGELFFGEGSRLTVL.

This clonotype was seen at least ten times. DNA of the CDR3: TGTGCCAGCTCGCCGTCGAACTGGAACTCTGGAAACACCATATATTTT. Its translation: CASSPSNWNSGNTIYF. The chain carries TRBV18 and TRBJ1-3; D not resolved. Germline V gives CDR1 KGHSH, CDR2 LQKENI. V lost 6 bases and J 0 bases, leaving 15 bases between the germline ends. This CDR3 region has 16 residues.

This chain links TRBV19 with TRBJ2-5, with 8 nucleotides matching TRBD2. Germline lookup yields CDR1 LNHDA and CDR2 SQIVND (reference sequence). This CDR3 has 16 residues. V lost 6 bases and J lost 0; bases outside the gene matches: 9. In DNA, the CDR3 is TGTGCCAGTAGCCTGGCGGGGGGCACGTACCAAGAGACCCAGTACTTC. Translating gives CASSLAGGTYQETQYF. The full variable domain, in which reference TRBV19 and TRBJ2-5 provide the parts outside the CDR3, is DGGITQSPKYLFRKEGQNVTLSCEQNLNHDAMYWYRQDPGQGLRLIYYSQIVNDFQKGDIAEGYSVSREKKESFPLTVTSAQKNPTAFYLCASSLAGGTYQETQYFGPGTRLLVL.

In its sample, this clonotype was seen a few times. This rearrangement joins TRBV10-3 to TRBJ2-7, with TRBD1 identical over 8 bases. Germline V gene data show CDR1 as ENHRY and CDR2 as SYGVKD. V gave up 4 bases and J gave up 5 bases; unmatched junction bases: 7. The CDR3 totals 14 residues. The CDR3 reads CAISGRTGIDEQYF. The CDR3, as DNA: TGTGCCATCAGTGGACGGACAGGGATAGACGAGCAGTACTTC.

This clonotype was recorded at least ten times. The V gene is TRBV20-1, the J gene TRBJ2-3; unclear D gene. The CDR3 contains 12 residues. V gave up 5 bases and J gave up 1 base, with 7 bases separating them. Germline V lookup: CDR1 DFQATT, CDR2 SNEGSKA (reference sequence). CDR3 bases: TGCAGTGCTCCCCATGGCACAGATACGCAGTATTTT. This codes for CSAPHGTDTQYF.

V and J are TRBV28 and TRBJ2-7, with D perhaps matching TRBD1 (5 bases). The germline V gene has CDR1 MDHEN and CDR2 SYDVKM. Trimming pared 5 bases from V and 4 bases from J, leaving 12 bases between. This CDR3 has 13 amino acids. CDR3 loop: CASSPPTVYEQYF. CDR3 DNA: TGTGCCAGCAGTCCCCCGACAGTTTACGAGCAGTACTTC.

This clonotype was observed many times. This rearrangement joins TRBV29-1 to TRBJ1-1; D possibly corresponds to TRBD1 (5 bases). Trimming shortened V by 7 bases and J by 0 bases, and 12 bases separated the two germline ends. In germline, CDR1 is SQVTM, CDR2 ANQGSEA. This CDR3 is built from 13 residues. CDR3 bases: TGCAGCGCAGGGCAGCCGATGAACACTGAAGCTTTCTTT. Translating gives CSAGQPMNTEAFF.

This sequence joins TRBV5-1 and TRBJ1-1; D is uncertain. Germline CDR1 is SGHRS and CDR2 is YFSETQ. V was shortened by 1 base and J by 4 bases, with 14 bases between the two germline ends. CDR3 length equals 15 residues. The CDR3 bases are TGCGCCAGCAGCTTGACCGGAAGAGGGAGCACTGAAGCTTTCTTT. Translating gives CASSLTGRGSTEAFF.

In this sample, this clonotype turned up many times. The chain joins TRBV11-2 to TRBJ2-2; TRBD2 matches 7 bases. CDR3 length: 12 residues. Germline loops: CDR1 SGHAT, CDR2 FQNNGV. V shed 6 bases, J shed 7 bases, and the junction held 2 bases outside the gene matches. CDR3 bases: TGTGCCAGCAGGCGGGAGCACGGGGAGCTGTTTTTT. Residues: CASRREHGELFF.

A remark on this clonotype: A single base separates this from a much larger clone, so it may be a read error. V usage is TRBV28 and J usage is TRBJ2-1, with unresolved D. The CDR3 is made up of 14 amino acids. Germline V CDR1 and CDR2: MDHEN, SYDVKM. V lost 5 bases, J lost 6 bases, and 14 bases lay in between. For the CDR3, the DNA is TGTGCCAGCAGTCCCCAGCGCTGGGTCAATGAGCAGTTCTTC. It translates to CASSPQRWVNEQFF.

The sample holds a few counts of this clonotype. The CDR3 loop is CSVGGQGIIHEQYF. For the CDR3, the DNA is TGCAGCGTAGGCGGACAGGGAATAATCCACGAGCAGTACTTC. The chain combines TRBV29-1 with TRBJ2-7; the match to TRBD1 covers 8 bases. CDR1 SQVTM and CDR2 ANQGSEA come from the germline V gene. J lost 5 bases, V lost 6 bases, and 12 bases had no gene match. The CDR3 length is 14 residues.

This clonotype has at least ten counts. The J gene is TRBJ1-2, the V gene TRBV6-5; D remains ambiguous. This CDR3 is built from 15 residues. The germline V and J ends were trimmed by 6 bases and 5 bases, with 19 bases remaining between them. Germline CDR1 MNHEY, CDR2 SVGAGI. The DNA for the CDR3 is TGTGCCAGCAGCCCGCGGTACTTCGCGGGGTATGGCTACACCTTC. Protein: CASSPRYFAGYGYTF.

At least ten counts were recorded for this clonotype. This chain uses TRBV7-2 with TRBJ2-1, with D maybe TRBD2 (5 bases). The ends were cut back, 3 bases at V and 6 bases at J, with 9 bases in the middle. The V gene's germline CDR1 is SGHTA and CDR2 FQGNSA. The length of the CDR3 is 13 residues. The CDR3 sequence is CASSFWAGNEQFF. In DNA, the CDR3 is TGTGCCAGCAGCTTTTGGGCGGGCAATGAGCAGTTCTTC.

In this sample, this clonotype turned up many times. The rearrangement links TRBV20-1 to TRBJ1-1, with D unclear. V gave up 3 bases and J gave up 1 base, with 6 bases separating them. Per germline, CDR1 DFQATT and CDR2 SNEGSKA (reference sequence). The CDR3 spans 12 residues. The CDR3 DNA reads TGCAGTGCTAGTTGGGGGAACACTGAAGCTTTCTTT. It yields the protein CSASWGNTEAFF.

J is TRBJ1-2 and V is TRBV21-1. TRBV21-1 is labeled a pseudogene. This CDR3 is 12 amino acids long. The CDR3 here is CASSTRFDGYTF. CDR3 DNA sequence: TGTGCCAGCAGCACCCGTTTCGACGGCTACACCTTC.

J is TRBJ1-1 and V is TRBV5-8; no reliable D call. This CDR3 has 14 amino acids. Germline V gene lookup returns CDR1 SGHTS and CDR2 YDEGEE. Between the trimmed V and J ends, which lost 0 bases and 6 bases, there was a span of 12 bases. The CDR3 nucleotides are TGTGCCAGCAGCTTGGCAGATAGTAACTCTGAAGCTTTCTTT. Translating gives CASSLADSNSEAFF.

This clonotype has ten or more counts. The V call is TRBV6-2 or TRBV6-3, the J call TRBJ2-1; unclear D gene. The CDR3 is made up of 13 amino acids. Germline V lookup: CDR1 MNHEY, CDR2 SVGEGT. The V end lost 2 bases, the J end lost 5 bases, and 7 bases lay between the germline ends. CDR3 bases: TGTGCCAGCAGTTACATATATAACAATGAGCAGTTCTTC. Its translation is CASSYIYNNEQFF.

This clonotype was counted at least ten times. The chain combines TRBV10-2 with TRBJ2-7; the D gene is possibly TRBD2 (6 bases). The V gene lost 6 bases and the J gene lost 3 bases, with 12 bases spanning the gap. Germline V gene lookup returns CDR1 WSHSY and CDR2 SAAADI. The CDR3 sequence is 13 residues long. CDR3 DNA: TGCGCCAGCAGGCCTAGCGTTGTCTACGAGCAGTACTTC. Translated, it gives CASRPSVVYEQYF.

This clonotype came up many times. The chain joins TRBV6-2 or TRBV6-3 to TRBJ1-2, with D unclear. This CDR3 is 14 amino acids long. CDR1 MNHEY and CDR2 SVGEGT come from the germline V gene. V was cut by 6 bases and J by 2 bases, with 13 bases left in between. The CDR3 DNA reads TGTGCCAGCAGCATCCGGGAGGCCAACTATGGCTACACCTTC. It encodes CASSIREANYGYTF.

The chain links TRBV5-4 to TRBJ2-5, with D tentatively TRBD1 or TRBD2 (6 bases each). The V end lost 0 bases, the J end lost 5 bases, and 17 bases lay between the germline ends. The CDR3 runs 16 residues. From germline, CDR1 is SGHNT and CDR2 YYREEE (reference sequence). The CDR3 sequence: CASSLAHSRGGETQYF. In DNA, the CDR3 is TGTGCCAGCAGCTTGGCCCATAGCAGGGGAGGCGAGACCCAGTACTTC. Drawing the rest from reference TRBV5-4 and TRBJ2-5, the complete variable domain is ETGVTQSPTHLIKTRGQQVTLRCSSQSGHNTVSWYQQALGQGPQFIFQYYREEENGRGNFPPRFSGLQFPNYSSELNVNALELDDSALYLCASSLAHSRGGETQYFGPGTRLLVL.

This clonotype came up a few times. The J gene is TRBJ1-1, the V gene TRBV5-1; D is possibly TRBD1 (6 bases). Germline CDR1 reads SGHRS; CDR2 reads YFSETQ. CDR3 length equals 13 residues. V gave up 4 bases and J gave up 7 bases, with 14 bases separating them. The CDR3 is CASSAPTGREAFF. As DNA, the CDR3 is TGCGCCAGCAGCGCCCCGACAGGCCGTGAAGCTTTCTTT. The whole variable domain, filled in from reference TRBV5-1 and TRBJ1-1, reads KAGVTQTPRYLIKTRGQQVTLSCSPISGHRSVSWYQQTPGQGLQFLFEYFSETQRNKGNFPGRFSGRQFSNSRSEMNVSTLELGDSALYLCASSAPTGREAFFGQGTRLTVV.

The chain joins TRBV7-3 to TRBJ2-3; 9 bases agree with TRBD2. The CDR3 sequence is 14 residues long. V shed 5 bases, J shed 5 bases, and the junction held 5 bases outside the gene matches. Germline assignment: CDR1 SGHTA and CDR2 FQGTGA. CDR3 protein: CASSETSGKDTQYF. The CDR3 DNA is TGTGCCAGCAGCGAGACTAGCGGTAAAGATACGCAGTATTTT. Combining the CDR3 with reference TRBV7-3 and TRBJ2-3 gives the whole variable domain GAGVSQTPSNKVTEKGKYVELRCDPISGHTALYWYRQSLGQGPEFLIYFQGTGAADDSGLPNDRFFAVRPEGSVSTLKIQRTERGDSAVYLCASSETSGKDTQYFGPGTRLTVL.

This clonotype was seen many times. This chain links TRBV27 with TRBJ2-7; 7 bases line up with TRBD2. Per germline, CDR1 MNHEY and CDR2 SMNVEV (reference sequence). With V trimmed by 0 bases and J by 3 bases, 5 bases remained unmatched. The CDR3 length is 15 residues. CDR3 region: CASSLSLAVLYEQYF. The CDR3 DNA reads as TGTGCCAGCAGTTTATCTCTAGCGGTTCTCTACGAGCAGTACTTC.

The CDR3: CASSPGTGDRLAAFF. The CDR3 bases are TGTGCCAGCAGCCCAGGGACAGGGGACAGGTTGGCAGCTTTCTTT. The V call is TRBV11-2, the J call TRBJ1-1; 10 positions match TRBD1. This CDR3 region has 15 residues. CDR1 and CDR2 (germline): SGHAT, FQNNGV. V lost 5 bases and J lost 10; bases outside the gene matches: 13.

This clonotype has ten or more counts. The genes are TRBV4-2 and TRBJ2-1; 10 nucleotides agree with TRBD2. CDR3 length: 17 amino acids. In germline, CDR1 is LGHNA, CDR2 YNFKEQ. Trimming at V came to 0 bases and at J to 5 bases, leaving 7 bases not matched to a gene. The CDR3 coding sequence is TGTGCCAGCAGCCAAGACCCTAGCGGGAGAATTGACAATGAGCAGTTCTTC. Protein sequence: CASSQDPSGRIDNEQFF.

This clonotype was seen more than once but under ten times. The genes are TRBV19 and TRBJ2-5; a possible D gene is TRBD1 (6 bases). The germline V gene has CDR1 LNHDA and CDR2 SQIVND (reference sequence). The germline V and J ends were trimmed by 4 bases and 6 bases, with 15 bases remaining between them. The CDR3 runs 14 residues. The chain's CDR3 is CASSSLLRGKTQYF. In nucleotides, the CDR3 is TGTGCCAGTAGTAGCTTACTTAGGGGGAAGACCCAGTACTTC.

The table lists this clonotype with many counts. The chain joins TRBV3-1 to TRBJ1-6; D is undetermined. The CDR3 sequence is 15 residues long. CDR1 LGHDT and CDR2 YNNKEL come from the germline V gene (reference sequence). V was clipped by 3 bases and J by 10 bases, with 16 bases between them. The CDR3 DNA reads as TGTGCCAGCAGCCACTCGTTTGGGATGCAATCACCCCTCCACTTT. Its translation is CASSHSFGMQSPLHF.

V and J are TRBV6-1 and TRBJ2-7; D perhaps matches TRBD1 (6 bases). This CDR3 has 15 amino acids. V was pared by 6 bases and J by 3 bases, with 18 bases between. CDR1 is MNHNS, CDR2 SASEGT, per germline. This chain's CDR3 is CASRTLRGSDYEQYF. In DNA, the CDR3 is TGTGCCAGCAGGACTCTAAGGGGGTCCGACTACGAGCAGTACTTC.

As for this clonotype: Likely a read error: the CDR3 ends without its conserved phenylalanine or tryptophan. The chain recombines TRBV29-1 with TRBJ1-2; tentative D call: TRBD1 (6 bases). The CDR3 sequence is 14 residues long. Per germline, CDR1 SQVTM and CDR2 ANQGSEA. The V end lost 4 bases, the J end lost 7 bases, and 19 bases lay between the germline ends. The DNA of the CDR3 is TGCAGCGTTGTCGTATTCGGGGGGCATAGTGGCTACACCTCC. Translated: CSVVVFGGHSGYTS.

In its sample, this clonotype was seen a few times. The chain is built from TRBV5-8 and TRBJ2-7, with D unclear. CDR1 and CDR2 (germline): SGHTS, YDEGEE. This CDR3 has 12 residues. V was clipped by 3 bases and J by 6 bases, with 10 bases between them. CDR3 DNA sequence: TGTGCCAGCAGCTACCCCCTACTCGAGCAGTACTTC. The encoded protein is CASSYPLLEQYF.